This T cell receptor beta chain was identified during a study of blood T cell repertoires in COVID-19 (dated by TCRdb to 2020 to 2022). As for the study more broadly: The collaborator samples originated in the United States, Italy and Spain and spanned the acute and convalescent phases of COVID-19. The prospective study material was composed of cDNA or gDNA derived from T cells, B-cell-depleted T cells, or PBMCs. Deeply sampled blood TCRbeta repertoires from subjects exposed to, actively infected with, or recovered from COVID-19 were included in the dataset. The repertoires were released in a freely available public database meant as a resource for research on the immune response to SARS-CoV-2. The samples were drawn from two sources: the first 160 participants of the ongoing ImmuneRACE study, and about 1,300 subjects contributed by 6 global collaborators. Sample metadata almost always included a de-identified subject ID, COVID-19 status, age in years and sex. HLA class I and class II types, where available, came from metadata supplied by the sample provider rather than from assay-based typing. Summary of the overall study and its limitations: The quantity of clinical and demographic metadata differed by source and by participant and was supplied without curation.

One collaborating source in Seattle enrolled patients while the patients were actively infected and followed the patients over time throughout the course of disease. Whole blood was collected in K2EDTA tubes by collaborating institutions according to the institutions' own protocols. Collaborator samples were shipped for TCRbeta analysis as frozen whole blood, isolated PBMCs, or DNA extracted from either sample type. For this clone: The specificity of this receptor is unknown. No base quality information exists; no much larger clone differs at one position.

Based on the germline V gene, the CDR1 and CDR2 sequences are SGHRS and YFSETQ. Reading from cysteine to phenylalanine, the CDR3 counts 13 amino acids. Only the CDR3 DNA stays, 39 bases, in frame from base 1. Clipping removes 6 bases from V and 8 bases from J, with 6 as the unmatched junction base count. TCRbeta CDR3 regions were amplified from genomic DNA by means of the immunoSEQ Assay, a bias-controlled multiplex PCR. The study's own analysis went as follows. The number of nucleated cells in each sample was estimated by amplification of reference gene primers within the assay. To quantify the absolute abundance of each unique TCRbeta CDR3 rearrangement, sequence reads were collapsed and filtered. For each sample, productive Simpson clonality was calculated by taking the square root of Simpson's diversity index across productive rearrangements. Here the immuneACCESS table is served through TCRdb, limited to in-frame sequences with V and J called. Missing clones are a known gap in these copies; in checked studies unresolved V genes cover under half, and the rest lacks a known reason. D and trimming come from the DNA, and the V and J calls and clone size come from that table. A total of under 250,000 clones appear in this sample, approximately 78% of them only once. The ten largest clones represent less than 6% of the sample.

Recombination joined TRBV5-1 with TRBJ2-1; 9 central nucleotides agree with TRBD1. The specimen sequenced was peripheral blood. The sequence was obtained from a woman in her 70s with COVID-19, enrolled during active disease. The CDR3 region reads CASTRDRVYEQFF. The nucleotide sequence is given as TGCGCCAGCACCAGGGACAGGGTCTATGAGCAGTTCTTC.